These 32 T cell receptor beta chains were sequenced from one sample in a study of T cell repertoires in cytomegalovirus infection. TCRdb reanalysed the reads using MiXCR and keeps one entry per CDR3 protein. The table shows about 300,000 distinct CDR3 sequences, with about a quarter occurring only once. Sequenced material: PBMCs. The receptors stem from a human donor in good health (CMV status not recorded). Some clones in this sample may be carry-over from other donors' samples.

The CDR3 here is CASSGTSGSLGETQYF. The CDR3 coding sequence is TGTGCCAGCAGTGGGACTAGCGGGAGCTTGGGAGAGACCCAGTACTTC. The gene calls are TRBV2 and TRBJ2-5; 13 nucleotides align to TRBD2. CDR1 is SNHLY and CDR2 is FYNNEI in the germline V gene. The junction had 6 bases not matched to a gene; V was cut back by 4 bases and J by 4 bases. The CDR3 loop spans 16 amino acids.

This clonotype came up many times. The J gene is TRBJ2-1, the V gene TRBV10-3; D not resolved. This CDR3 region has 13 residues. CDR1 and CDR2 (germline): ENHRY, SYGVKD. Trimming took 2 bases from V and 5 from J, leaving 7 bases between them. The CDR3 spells CAISEARHNEQFF. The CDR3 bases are TGTGCCATCAGTGAGGCGCGCCACAATGAGCAGTTCTTC.

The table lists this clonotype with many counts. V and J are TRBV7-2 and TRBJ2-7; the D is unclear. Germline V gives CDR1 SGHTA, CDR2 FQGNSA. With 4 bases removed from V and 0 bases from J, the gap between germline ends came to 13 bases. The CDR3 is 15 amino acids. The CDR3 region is CASSSGPPSSYEQYF. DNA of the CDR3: TGTGCCAGCAGCTCCGGACCTCCGAGCTCCTACGAGCAGTACTTC.

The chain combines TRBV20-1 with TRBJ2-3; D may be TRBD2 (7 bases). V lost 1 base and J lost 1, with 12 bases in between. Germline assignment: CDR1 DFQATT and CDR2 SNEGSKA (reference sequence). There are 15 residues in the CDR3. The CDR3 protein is CSARGGGGGTDTQYF. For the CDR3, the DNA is TGCAGTGCTAGAGGAGGGGGGGGGGGCACAGATACGCAGTATTTT.

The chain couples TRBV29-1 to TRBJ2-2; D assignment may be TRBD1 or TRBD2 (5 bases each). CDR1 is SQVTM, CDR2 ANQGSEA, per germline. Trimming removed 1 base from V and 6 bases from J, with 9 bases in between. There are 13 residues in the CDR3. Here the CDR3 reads CSVEVGPSGELFF. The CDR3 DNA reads TGCAGCGTTGAAGTGGGACCATCCGGGGAGCTGTTTTTT.

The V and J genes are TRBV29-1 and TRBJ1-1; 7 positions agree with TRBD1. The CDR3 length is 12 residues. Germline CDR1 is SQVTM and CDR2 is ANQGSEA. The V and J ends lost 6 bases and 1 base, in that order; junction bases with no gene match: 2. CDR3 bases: TGCAGCGTCCGGGACAGGAACACTGAAGCTTTCTTT. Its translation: CSVRDRNTEAFF.

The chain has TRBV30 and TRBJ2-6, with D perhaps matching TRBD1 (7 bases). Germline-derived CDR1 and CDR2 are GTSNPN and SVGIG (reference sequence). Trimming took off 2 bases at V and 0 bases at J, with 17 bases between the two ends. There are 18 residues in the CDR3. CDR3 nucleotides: TGTGCCTGGAGTACGCGGGACAGACTACTCTCTGGGGCCAACGTCCTGACTTTC. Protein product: CAWSTRDRLLSGANVLTF.

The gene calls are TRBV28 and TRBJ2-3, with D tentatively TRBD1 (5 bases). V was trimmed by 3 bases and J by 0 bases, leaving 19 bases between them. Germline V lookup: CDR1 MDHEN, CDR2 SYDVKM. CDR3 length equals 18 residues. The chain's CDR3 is CASSLGLRGLGSTDTQYF. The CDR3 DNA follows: TGTGCCAGCAGTTTGGGGTTAAGGGGCCTAGGAAGCACAGATACGCAGTATTTT.

The CDR3 region has the DNA TGTGCCAGCAGTTATATGGGGATCGGGGAGCTGTTTTTT. It specifies CASSYMGIGELFF. The rearrangement links TRBV6-2 or TRBV6-3 to TRBJ2-2; no firm D call. This CDR3 is built from 13 residues. V lost 3 bases to trimming and J lost 7 bases, with 9 bases between them. CDR1 is MNHEY and CDR2 is SVGEGT in the germline V gene.

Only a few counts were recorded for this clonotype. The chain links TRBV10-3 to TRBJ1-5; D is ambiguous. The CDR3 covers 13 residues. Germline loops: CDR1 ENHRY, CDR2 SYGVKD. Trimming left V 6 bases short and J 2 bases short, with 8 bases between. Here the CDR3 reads CAIRDGGNQPQHF. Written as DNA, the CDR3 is TGTGCCATCAGGGATGGCGGCAATCAGCCCCAGCATTTT.

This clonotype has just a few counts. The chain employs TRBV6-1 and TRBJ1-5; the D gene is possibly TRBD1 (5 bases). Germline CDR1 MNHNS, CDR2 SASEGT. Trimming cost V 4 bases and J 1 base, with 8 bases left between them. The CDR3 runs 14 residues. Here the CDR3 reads CASSVRGSNQPQHF. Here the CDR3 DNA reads TGTGCCAGCAGTGTTCGGGGCAGCAATCAGCCCCAGCATTTT.

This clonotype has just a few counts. The CDR3 coding sequence is TGTGCCAGCAGCTCTAGAGGCCAGGGCGTCGGTAAAGGACAAATCCTGTTTTTT. It specifies CASSSRGQGVGKGQILFF. The chain employs TRBV5-5 and TRBJ1-4, with a tentative D call TRBD1 (5 bases). V lost 3 bases and J 14 bases, leaving 32 bases between the germline ends. Germline assignment: CDR1 SGHKS and CDR2 YYEKEE (reference sequence). This CDR3 is built from 18 residues.

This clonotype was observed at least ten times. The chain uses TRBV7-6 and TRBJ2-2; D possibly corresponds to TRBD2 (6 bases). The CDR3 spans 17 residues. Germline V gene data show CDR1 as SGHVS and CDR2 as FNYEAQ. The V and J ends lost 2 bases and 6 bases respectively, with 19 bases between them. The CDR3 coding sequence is TGTGCCAGCAGCTTAAAACGGGACTCCCGTTTTGCCGGGGAGCTGTTTTTT. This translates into CASSLKRDSRFAGELFF.

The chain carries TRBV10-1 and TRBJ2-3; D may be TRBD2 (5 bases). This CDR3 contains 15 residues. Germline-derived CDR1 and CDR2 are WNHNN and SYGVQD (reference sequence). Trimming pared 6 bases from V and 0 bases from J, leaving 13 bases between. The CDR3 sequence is CASSSGLGSTDTQYF. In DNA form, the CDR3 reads TGCGCCAGCAGCTCAGGACTTGGAAGCACAGATACGCAGTATTTT.

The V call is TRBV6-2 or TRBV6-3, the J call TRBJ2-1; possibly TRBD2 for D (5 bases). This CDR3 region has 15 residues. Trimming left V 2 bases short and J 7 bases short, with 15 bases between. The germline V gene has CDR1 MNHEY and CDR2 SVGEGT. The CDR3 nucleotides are TGTGCCAGCAGTTACAGGACTGGACTGGGGAATGAGCAGTTCTTC. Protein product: CASSYRTGLGNEQFF.

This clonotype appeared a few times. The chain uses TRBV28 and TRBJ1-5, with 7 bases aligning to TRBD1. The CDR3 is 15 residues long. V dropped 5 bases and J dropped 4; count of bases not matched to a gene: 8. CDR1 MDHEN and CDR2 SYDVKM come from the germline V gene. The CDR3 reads CASSPRTGANQPQHF. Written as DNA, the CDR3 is TGTGCCAGCAGTCCCCGGACAGGCGCGAATCAGCCCCAGCATTTT.

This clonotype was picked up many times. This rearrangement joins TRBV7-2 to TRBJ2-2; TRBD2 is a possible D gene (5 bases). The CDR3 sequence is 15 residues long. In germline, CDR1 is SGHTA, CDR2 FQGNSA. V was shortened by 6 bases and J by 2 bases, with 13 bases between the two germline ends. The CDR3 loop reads CASSPGVGNTGELFF. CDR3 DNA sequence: TGTGCCAGCAGTCCCGGGGTGGGAAACACCGGGGAGCTGTTTTTT. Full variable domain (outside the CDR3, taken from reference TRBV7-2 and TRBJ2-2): GAGVSQSPSNKVTEKGKDVELRCDPISGHTALYWYRQSLGQGLEFLIYFQGNSAPDKSGLPSDRFSAERTGGSVSTLTIQRTQQEDSAVYLCASSPGVGNTGELFFGEGSRLTVL.

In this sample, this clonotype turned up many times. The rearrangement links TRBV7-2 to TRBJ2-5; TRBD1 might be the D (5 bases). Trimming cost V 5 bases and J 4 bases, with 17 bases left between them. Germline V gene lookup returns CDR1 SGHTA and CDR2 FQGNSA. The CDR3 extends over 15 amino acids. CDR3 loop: CASSLQASLRETQYF. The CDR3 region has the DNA TGTGCCAGCAGCCTACAGGCCAGCCTTCGAGAGACCCAGTACTTC.

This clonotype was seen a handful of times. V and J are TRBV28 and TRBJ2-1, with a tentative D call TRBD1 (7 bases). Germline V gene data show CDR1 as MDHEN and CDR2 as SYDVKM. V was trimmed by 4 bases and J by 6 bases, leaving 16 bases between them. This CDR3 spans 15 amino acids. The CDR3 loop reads CASSWRGQGSNEQFF. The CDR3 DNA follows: TGTGCCAGCAGTTGGAGGGGGCAGGGGAGCAATGAGCAGTTCTTC.

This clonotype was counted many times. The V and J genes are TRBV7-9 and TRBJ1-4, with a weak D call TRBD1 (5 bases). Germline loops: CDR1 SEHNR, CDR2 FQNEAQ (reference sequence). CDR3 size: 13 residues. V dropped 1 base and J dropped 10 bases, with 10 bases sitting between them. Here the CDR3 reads CASSLGWGAKLFF. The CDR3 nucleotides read TGTGCCAGCAGCTTAGGATGGGGCGCAAAACTGTTTTTT.

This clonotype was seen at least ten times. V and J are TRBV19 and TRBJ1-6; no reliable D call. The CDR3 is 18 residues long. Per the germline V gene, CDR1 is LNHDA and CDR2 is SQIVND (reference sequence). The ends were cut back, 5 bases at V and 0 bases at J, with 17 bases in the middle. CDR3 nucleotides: TGTGCCAGTAGTTTCCGGACTCACGAGAGCTCCTATAATTCACCCCTCCACTTT. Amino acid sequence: CASSFRTHESSYNSPLHF.

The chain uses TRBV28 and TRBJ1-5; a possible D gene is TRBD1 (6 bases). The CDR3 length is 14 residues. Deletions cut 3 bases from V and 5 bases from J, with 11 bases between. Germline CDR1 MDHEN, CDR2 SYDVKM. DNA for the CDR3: TGTGCCAGCAGTTTTCCCAGGGGTGATCAGCCCCAGCATTTT. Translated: CASSFPRGDQPQHF.

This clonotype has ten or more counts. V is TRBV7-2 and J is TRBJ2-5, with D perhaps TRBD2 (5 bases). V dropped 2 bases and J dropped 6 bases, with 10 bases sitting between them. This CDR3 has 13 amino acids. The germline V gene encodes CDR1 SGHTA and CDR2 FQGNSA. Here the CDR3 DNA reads TGTGCCAGCAGCTTACAGCGGTCCCAGACCCAGTACTTC. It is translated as CASSLQRSQTQYF. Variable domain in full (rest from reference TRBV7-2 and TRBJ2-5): GAGVSQSPSNKVTEKGKDVELRCDPISGHTALYWYRQSLGQGLEFLIYFQGNSAPDKSGLPSDRFSAERTGGSVSTLTIQRTQQEDSAVYLCASSLQRSQTQYFGPGTRLLVL.

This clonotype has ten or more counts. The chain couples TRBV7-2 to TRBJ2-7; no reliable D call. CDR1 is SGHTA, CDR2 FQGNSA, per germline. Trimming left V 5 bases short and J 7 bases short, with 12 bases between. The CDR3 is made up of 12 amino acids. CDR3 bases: TGTGCCAGCAGCCCGTCCCTTGGGGAGCAGTACTTC. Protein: CASSPSLGEQYF.

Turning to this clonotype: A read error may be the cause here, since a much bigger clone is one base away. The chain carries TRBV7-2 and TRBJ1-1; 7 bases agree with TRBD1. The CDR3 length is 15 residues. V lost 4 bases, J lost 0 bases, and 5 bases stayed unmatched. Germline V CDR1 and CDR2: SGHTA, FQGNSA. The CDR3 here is CTSSSHRGMNTEAFF. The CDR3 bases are TGTACCAGCAGCTCACACAGGGGCATGAACACTGAAGCTTTCTTT.

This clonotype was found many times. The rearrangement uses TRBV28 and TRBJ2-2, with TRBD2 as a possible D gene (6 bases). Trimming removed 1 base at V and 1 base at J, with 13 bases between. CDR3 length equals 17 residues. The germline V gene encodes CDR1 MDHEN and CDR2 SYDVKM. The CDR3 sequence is CASSLFGSGLNTGELFF. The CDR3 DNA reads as TGTGCCAGCAGTTTATTCGGTAGCGGTCTGAACACCGGGGAGCTGTTTTTT.

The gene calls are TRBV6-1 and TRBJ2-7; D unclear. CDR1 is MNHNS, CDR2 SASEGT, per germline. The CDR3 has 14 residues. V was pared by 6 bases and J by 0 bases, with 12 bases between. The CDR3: CASRGMSTSYEQYF. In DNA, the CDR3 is TGTGCCAGCAGGGGGATGTCTACCTCCTACGAGCAGTACTTC.

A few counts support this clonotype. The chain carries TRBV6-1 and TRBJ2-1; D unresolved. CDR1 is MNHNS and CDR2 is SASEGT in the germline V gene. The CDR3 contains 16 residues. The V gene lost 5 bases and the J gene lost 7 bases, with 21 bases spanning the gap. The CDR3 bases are TGTGCCAGCAGTTCCGAATGGGCTATTAGGAAAAATGAGCAGTTCTTC. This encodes CASSSEWAIRKNEQFF.

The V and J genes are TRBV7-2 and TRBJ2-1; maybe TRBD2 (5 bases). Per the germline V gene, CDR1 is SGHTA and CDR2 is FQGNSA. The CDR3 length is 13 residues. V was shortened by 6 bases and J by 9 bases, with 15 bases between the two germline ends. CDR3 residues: CASRRESGLEQFF. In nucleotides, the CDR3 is TGTGCCAGCAGGAGGGAATCCGGACTTGAGCAGTTCTTC.

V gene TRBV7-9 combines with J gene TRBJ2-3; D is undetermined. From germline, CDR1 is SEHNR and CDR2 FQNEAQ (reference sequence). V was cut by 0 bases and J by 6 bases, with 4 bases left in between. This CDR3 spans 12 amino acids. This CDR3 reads CASSLARDTQYF. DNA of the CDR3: TGTGCCAGCAGCTTAGCCCGGGATACGCAGTATTTT.

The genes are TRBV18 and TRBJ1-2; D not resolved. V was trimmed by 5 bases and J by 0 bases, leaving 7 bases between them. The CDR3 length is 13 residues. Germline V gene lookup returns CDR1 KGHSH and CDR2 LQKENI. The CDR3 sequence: CASSAATNYGYTF. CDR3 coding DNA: TGTGCCAGCTCAGCAGCTACTAACTATGGCTACACCTTC.

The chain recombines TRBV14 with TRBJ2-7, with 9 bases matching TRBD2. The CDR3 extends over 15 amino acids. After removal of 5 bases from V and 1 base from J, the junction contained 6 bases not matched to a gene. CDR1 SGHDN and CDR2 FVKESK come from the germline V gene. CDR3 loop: CASSKTSGLSYEQYF. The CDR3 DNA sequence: TGTGCCAGCAGCAAAACTAGCGGGTTATCCTACGAGCAGTACTTC. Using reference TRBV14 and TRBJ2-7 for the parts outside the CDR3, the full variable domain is EAGVTQFPSHSVIEKGQTVTLRCDPISGHDNLYWYRRVMGKEIKFLLHFVKESKQDESGMPNNRFLAERTGGTYSTLKVQPAELEDSGVYFCASSKTSGLSYEQYFGPGTRLTVT.